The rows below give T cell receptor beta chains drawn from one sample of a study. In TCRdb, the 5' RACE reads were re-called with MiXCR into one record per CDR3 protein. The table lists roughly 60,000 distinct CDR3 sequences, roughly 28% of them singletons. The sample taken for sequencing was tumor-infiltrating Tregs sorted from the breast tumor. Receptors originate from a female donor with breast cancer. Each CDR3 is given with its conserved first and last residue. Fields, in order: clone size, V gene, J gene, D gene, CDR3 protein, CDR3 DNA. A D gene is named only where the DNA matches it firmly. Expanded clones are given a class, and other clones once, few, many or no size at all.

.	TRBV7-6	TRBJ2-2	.	CTSSLRDYTGELFF	TGTACCAGCAGCTTAAGGGACTACACCGGGGAGCTGTTTTTT
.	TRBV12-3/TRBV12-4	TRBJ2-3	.	CASGTLSTDTQYF	TGTGCCAGTGGGACTCTTAGCACAGATACGCAGTATTTT
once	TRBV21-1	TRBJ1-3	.	CASSKLGGGSSGNTIYF	TGTGCCAGCAGCAAACTGGGGGGGGGCAGCTCTGGAAACACCATATATTTT
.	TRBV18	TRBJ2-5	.	CASAGQQKETQYF	TGTGCCAGCGCAGGGCAGCAAAAAGAGACCCAGTACTTC
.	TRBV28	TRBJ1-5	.	CASSPPAGAGGNQPQHF	TGTGCCAGCAGTCCCCCGGCGGGTGCAGGGGGCAATCAGCCCCAGCATTTT
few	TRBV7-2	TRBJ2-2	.	CASSFRTDGELFF	TGTGCCAGCAGCTTTCGGACGGACGGGGAGCTGTTTTTT
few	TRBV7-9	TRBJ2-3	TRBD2	CASSFARSGVTDTQYF	TGTGCCAGCAGCTTTGCGAGAAGCGGGGTTACAGATACGCAGTATTTT
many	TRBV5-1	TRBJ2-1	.	CASSLGNVGGEQFF	TGCGCCAGCAGCTTGGGGAATGTAGGGGGTGAGCAGTTCTTC
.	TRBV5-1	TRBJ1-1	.	CASSRGLMNTEAFF	TGCGCCAGCAGCCGTGGACTGATGAACACTGAAGCTTTCTTT
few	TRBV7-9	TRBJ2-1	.	CASSAFRGEQFF	TGTGCCAGCAGCGCCTTCAGGGGAGAGCAGTTCTTC
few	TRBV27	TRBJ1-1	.	CASTSQLNTEAFF	TGTGCCAGCACCTCACAACTGAACACTGAAGCTTTCTTT
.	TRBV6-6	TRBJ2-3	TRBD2	CASSYSVPGEGQGDTQYF	TGTGCCAGCAGTTATAGCGTCCCCGGGGAGGGCCAGGGAGATACGCAGTATTTT
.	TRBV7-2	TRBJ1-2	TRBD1	CAGSIAGTGNYGYTF	TGTGCCGGCAGCATCGCCGGGACAGGGAACTATGGCTACACCTTC
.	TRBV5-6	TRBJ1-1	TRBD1	CASSQQGARTEAFF	TGTGCCAGCAGCCAGCAGGGGGCGAGGACTGAAGCTTTCTTT
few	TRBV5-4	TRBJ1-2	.	CASSLPGLNYGYTF	TGTGCCAGCAGCTTGCCAGGGCTCAACTATGGCTACACCTTC
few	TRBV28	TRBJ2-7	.	CASTEQWNYEQYF	TGTGCCAGCACGGAACAGTGGAACTACGAGCAGTACTTC
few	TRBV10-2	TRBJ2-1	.	CASSEPQGATYNEQFF	TGCGCCAGCAGTGAGCCACAGGGCGCAACCTACAATGAGCAGTTCTTC
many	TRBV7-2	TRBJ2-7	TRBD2	CASSSTSGSLEQYF	TGTGCCAGCTCCTCGACTAGCGGGAGTCTCGAGCAGTACTTC
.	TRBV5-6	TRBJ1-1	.	CASSFIGAADGEAFF	TGTGCCAGCAGCTTCATCGGGGCTGCCGACGGTGAAGCTTTCTTT
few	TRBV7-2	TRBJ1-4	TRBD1	CASSEGDRLATNEKLFF	TGTGCCAGCAGCGAAGGGGACAGACTTGCAACTAATGAAAAACTGTTTTTT
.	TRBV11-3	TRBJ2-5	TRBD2	CASSVSGSQGETQYF	TGTGCCAGCAGCGTTAGCGGGAGTCAGGGGGAGACCCAGTACTTC
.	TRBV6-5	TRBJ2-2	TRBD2	CASTQASGNVGELFF	TGTGCCAGCACTCAGGCTAGCGGGAATGTCGGGGAGCTGTTTTTT
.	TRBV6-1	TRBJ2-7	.	CASRESSYEQYF	TGTGCCAGCAGGGAGAGCTCCTACGAGCAGTACTTC
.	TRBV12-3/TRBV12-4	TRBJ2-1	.	CASSLPPSIEQFF	TGTGCCAGCAGCCTCCCTCCCAGTATTGAGCAGTTCTTC
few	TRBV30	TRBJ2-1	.	CAWSVLGQGGQFF	TGTGCCTGGAGTGTACTCGGGCAGGGTGGCCAGTTCTTC
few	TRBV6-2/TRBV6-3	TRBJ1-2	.	CASSYIGRQAYGYTF	TGTGCCAGCAGTTACATCGGCAGACAGGCGTATGGCTACACCTTC
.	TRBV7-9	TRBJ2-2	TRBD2	CASSTAGLAGGPGYTGELFF	TGTGCCAGCAGCACCGCGGGACTAGCGGGAGGGCCGGGGTACACCGGGGAGCTGTTTTTT
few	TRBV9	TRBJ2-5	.	CASSRELQETQYF	TGTGCCAGCAGTCGGGAGCTCCAAGAGACCCAGTACTTC
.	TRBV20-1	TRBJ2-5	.	CSAARPQETQYF	TGCAGTGCCGCCAGGCCTCAAGAGACCCAGTACTTC
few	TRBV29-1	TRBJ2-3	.	CSVDTDTQYF	TGCAGCGTTGACACAGATACGCAGTATTTT
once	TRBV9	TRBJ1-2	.	CASSVFALGDGYTF	TGTGCCAGCAGCGTATTTGCCCTCGGAGATGGCTACACCTTC
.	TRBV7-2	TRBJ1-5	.	CASSLGDVRNQPQHF	TGTGCCAGCAGCTTAGGGGACGTCCGAAATCAGCCCCAGCATTTT
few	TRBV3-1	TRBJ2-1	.	CASSQTRDNEQFF	TGTGCCAGCAGCCAAACTAGAGACAATGAGCAGTTCTTC
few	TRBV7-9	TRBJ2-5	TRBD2	CASSSAPTRLAGVPKAQETQYF	TGTGCCAGCAGCTCGGCCCCCACTCGACTAGCGGGGGTCCCTAAGGCCCAAGAGACCCAGTACTTC
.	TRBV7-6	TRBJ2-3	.	CASSPQLGDTQYF	TGTGCCAGCAGCCCACAATTGGGAGATACGCAGTATTTT
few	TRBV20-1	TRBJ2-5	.	CSAREADLTQETQYF	TGCAGTGCTAGAGAAGCAGATCTAACCCAAGAGACCCAGTACTTC
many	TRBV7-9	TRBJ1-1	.	CASSLALNTEAFF	TGTGCCAGCAGCTTAGCTCTGAACACTGAAGCTTTCTTT
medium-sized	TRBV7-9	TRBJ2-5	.	CASRPKVGPEETQYF	TGTGCCAGCAGGCCCAAGGTGGGGCCAGAAGAGACCCAGTACTTC
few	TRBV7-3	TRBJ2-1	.	CASSAVGGMSDEQFF	TGTGCCAGCAGCGCGGTAGGGGGTATGTCAGATGAGCAGTTCTTC
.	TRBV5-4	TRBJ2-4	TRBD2	CASSTGTILAKNIQYF	TGTGCCAGCAGCACGGGGACTATCCTAGCCAAAAACATTCAGTACTTC
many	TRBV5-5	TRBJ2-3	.	CASSYNTDTQYF	TGTGCCAGCAGCTACAACACAGATACGCAGTATTTT
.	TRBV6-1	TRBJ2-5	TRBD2	CASSAFGTNQETQYF	TGTGCCAGCAGTGCATTTGGGACTAATCAAGAGACCCAGTACTTC